This is a list of T cell receptor beta chains from one sample in a study of shared clonotypes between healthy human individuals. Measured with immunoSEQ multiplex PCR; TCRdb has only the in-frame clones, and not every one. The sample holds about 2 million clones, roughly 94% seen once. Sequences were obtained from naive CD4+ T cells sorted from blood. These receptors originate from a man between 18 and 35 years old in good health. Both conserved end residues are trimmed from each CDR3. Fields, in order: J gene, V gene, D gene, clone size, CDR3 length, CDR3 protein. The D gene is left open where the match is weak. A clone size is listed for some rows: how often the clone was seen (once, few, many), or a class if it is expanded.

TRBJ2-5 | TRBV9 | NA | NA | 11 | ASSAGLQETQY
TRBJ2-1 | TRBV5-1 | TRBD2 | NA | 17 | ASSLEPKTPGGVYNEQF
TRBJ2-7 | TRBV5-4 | NA | NA | 11 | ASSLPSSDEQY
TRBJ2-5 | TRBV5-1 | NA | NA | 13 | ASSLSPGKDETQY
TRBJ2-7 | TRBV6-5 | NA | NA | 13 | ASSYAPDNSYEQY
TRBJ2-7 | TRBV6-4 | NA | NA | 11 | ASSDSRAYEQY
TRBJ1-4 | TRBV7-6 | NA | NA | 13 | ASSLKGGINEKLF
TRBJ1-3 | TRBV29-1 | NA | NA | 13 | SVAAWGTSGNTIY
TRBJ2-5 | TRBV18 | NA | NA | 9 | ASSPSETQY
TRBJ2-7 | TRBV10-1 | NA | NA | 12 | ASSVSGQTYEQY
TRBJ1-5 | TRBV6-6 | NA | once | 13 | ASRSQGNSNQPQH
TRBJ1-2 | TRBV6-5 | TRBD1 | NA | 12 | ASRSTGLGYGYT
TRBJ1-1 | TRBV30 | NA | NA | 12 | AWSVPELNTEAF
TRBJ2-1 | TRBV25-1 | NA | NA | 13 | ASTPGGSPNNEQF
TRBJ2-5 | TRBV7-2 | TRBD2 | NA | 15 | ASSLTGRLAGFETQY
TRBJ2-7 | TRBV28 | NA | NA | 13 | ASSSPVGLGYEQY
TRBJ1-2 | TRBV6-5 | NA | NA | 12 | ASRIGTSYYGYT
TRBJ1-1 | TRBV11-2 | NA | NA | 13 | ASSVLGAGNTEAF
TRBJ1-3 | TRBV5-1 | NA | NA | 14 | ASSLIGGDSGNTIY
TRBJ1-2 | TRBV2 | NA | once | 13 | ASQGGRQEIYGYT
TRBJ1-3 | TRBV9 | NA | NA | 12 | ASSPAGVGNTIY
TRBJ2-7 | TRBV7-2 | TRBD2 | NA | 13 | ASSLVLAGEYEQY
TRBJ2-6 | TRBV6-5 | NA | NA | 11 | ASRSSGANVLT
TRBJ2-2 | TRBV28 | NA | NA | 13 | ASSSGGVNTGELF
TRBJ1-1 | TRBV7-9 | NA | once | 13 | ASSLEGRRDTEAF
TRBJ1-1 | TRBV29-1 | TRBD1 | NA | 9 | SVGTGREAF
TRBJ2-5 | TRBV4-1 | NA | NA | 8 | ASPRETQY
TRBJ2-5 | TRBV9 | NA | NA | 11 | ASSVVDQETQY
TRBJ2-6 | TRBV11-3 | NA | NA | 13 | ASSLESSGANVLT
TRBJ1-4 | TRBV7-2 | TRBD1 | NA | 12 | ASSLRGRDEKLF
TRBJ1-2 | TRBV5-4 | NA | NA | 13 | ASSLDGGADYGYT
TRBJ1-6 | TRBV30 | NA | NA | 11 | AWVAQNNSPLH
TRBJ2-7 | TRBV5-1 | TRBD1 | NA | 14 | ASSGGPVGQGYEQY
TRBJ2-7 | TRBV18 | TRBD1 | NA | 12 | ASSLSTGAYEQY
TRBJ2-7 | TRBV11-2 | TRBD1 | NA | 11 | ASKQGVPYEQY
TRBJ2-7 | TRBV5-5 | NA | NA | 12 | ASSPRDIPYEQY
TRBJ2-6 | TRBV5-1 | NA | NA | 13 | ASTTAATGANVLT
TRBJ2-7 | TRBV6-5 | NA | NA | 12 | ASSYSSGGYEQY
TRBJ1-2 | TRBV28 | NA | NA | 11 | ATGQLLGDGYT
TRBJ1-2 | TRBV5-1 | TRBD1 | NA | 13 | ASSPDRGVSYGYT
TRBJ2-7 | TRBV28 | NA | once | 16 | ASSFLAIAPPLQYEQY
TRBJ2-7 | TRBV5-4 | NA | NA | 11 | ASSVGQKNEQY
TRBJ2-2 | TRBV27 | TRBD1 | few | 12 | ASNRGLGTGELF
TRBJ1-2 | TRBV5-1 | TRBD1 | few | 11 | ASSPGTGNGYT
TRBJ1-4 | TRBV7-2 | NA | NA | 13 | ASSLVGGRVEKLF
TRBJ1-1 | TRBV6-5 | NA | NA | 13 | ASSYWGGRGTEAF
TRBJ1-6 | TRBV7-8 | NA | once | 12 | ASSLATANSPLH
TRBJ1-2 | TRBV9 | NA | NA | 13 | ASSTRGNTVYGYT
TRBJ1-5 | TRBV4-1 | NA | NA | 14 | ASSQDSVNSNQPQH
TRBJ2-5 | TRBV18 | TRBD1 | NA | 12 | ASSPPGQAETQY
TRBJ2-1 | TRBV2 | NA | NA | 13 | ASSPGRGSYNEQF
TRBJ2-7 | TRBV15 | NA | NA | 14 | ATSRDRTTPTSEQY
TRBJ2-3 | TRBV5-4 | TRBD2 | NA | 16 | ASSPPGLAGGSTDTQY
TRBJ1-6 | TRBV15 | TRBD1 | NA | 13 | ATSRQQGNNSPLH
TRBJ2-1 | TRBV6-5 | NA | once | 13 | ASSYSGQGRNEQF
TRBJ1-1 | TRBV28 | NA | NA | 12 | ASSLGSINTEAF
TRBJ1-6 | TRBV5-1 | TRBD1 | NA | 17 | ASSTGTGISSGVNSPLH